This T cell receptor (beta chain) was recorded in a study of T cells in Graves' hyperthyroidism and ophthalmopathy. Study conclusions and caveats: Prediction of ophthalmopathy progression came a median approximately 6 months pre-onset.

The CDR3 regions of TCR beta were amplified from RNA transcripts. The primer set for the first-round RT-PCR of the TCR CDR3 was HTBI. In TCRdb, the multiplex PCR reads were re-called with MiXCR into one record per CDR3 protein. This sample has hundreds of thousands of distinct CDR3 sequences, with about 15% found just once. This clonotype was detected many times. Its antigen is still unknown. The CDR3 has 13 amino acids. Trimming shortened V by 7 bases and J by 6 bases, and 16 bases separated the two germline ends. The V gene's germline CDR1 is SNHLY and CDR2 FYNNEI. Material for sequencing was blood. The sequence came from a man aged 18 to 29 with Graves' ophthalmopathy. The genes are TRBV2 and TRBJ2-7, with D possibly matching TRBD1 (6 bases). CDR3 protein: CASNLRGSGEQYF. In DNA, the CDR3 is TGTGCCAGCAACCTCAGGGGATCTGGCGAGCAGTACTTC.